The present entry profiles one T cell receptor beta chain with its context. This specimen comes from a study of blood T cell repertoires in COVID-19. The protocol was immunoSEQ multiplex PCR, while the TCRdb copy is restricted to in-frame clones and leaves out a portion. The data show tens of thousands of clones, about 88% seen once. CDR3 size: 13 residues. Germline CDR1 reads SGHRS; CDR2 reads YFSETQ. V lost 4 bases, J lost 4 bases, and 12 bases lay in between. The sequencing input was peripheral blood. This receptor was obtained from a human donor in a cohort sampled during active COVID-19. The chain is built from TRBV5-1 and TRBJ2-7; D remains ambiguous. This CDR3 reads CASSNPSLYEQYF. In DNA form, the CDR3 reads TGCGCCAGCAGCAATCCGTCTCTGTACGAGCAGTACTTC.